This T cell receptor (beta chain) was recorded in a study of blood T cell repertoires in COVID-19. Study in general: The samples span acute and convalescent COVID-19 from the United States, Italy and Spain. T cells, B-cell-depleted T cells, or PBMCs provided the cDNA or gDNA that served as material.

Authors' processing steps: Counts of nucleated cells, estimated from reference gene primer amplification, were obtained. Using immunoSEQ multiplex PCR, the repertoire was profiled, and TCRdb retains in-frame clones only, with some absent. For V, J and clone size, that table is used; D and trimming come from the DNA. The repertoire has about 75,000 clones, around 74% of them found once; the top ten carry less than 5.5%. There are 13 residues in the CDR3. The germline V and J ends were trimmed by 3 bases and 3 bases, with 7 bases remaining between them. CDR1 SGHTA and CDR2 FQGNSA come from the germline V gene.

Source material: peripheral blood. This sequence was found in a woman older than 75 with active or convalescent COVID-19. The chain has TRBV7-2 and TRBJ2-3, with D tentatively TRBD1 (5 bases). The DNA of the CDR3 is TGTGCCAGCAGCTTCGACAGAACAGATACGCAGTATTTT. The encoded protein is CASSFDRTDTQYF.